This is a list of T cell receptor beta chains from one sample in a study of blood T cell repertoires in COVID-19. The data were produced by immunoSEQ multiplex PCR, yet TCRdb's version contains in-frame clones alone and is incomplete. The sample consists of approximately 260,000 clones, approximately 87% of them appearing once. Sequencing used peripheral blood. Receptor source: a man between 60 and 75 years old who had recovered from COVID-19. Each CDR3 is given with its conserved first and last residue. D genes are given only for firm matches. Some rows have no size entry. The others give once, few or many, or a class for an expanded clone.

>.|.|TRBV30|TRBJ1-1
CATASGRVVNTEAFF
TGTGCCACCGCGTCGGGGAGAGTAGTGAACACTGAAGCTTTCTTT
>TRBD1|.|TRBV11-2|TRBJ2-7
CASSFPVMTGDYEQYF
TGTGCCAGCAGCTTCCCTGTAATGACAGGGGACTACGAGCAGTACTTC
>TRBD2|few|TRBV7-3|TRBJ2-3
CASSPSGGGALTDTQYF
TGTGCCAGCAGCCCCTCTGGCGGGGGGGCTCTCACAGATACGCAGTATTTT
>.|.|TRBV3-1/TRBV3-2|TRBJ2-7
CASSQDLVTGEQYF
TGTGCCAGCAGCCAAGATTTGGTCACCGGCGAGCAGTACTTC
>.|.|TRBV19|TRBJ1-3
CASSHRGGTGNTIYF
TGTGCCAGTAGCCATCGGGGAGGTACTGGAAACACCATATATTTT
>.|.|TRBV24-1|TRBJ1-4
CATSDHRTGEKLFF
TGTGCCACCAGTGACCATCGGACGGGGGAAAAACTGTTTTTT
>.|.|TRBV12-3/TRBV12-4|TRBJ2-7
CASSYRTPYEQYF
TGTGCCAGCAGTTACAGGACGCCCTACGAGCAGTACTTC
>.|.|TRBV7-7|TRBJ2-2
CASGDTPSGELFF
TGTGCTAGCGGCGACACGCCGTCCGGGGAGCTGTTTTTT
>TRBD1|.|TRBV7-8|TRBJ1-2
CASSLGTGGSRTGYTF
TGTGCCAGCAGCTTAGGGACAGGGGGTTCTAGAACGGGCTACACCTTC
>TRBD2|.|TRBV7-6|TRBJ2-5
CASSPTSGPQETQYF
TGTGCCAGCAGCCCCACTAGCGGACCCCAAGAGACCCAGTACTTC
>.|few|TRBV3-1/TRBV3-2|TRBJ1-5
CASSQGRDQPQHF
TGTGCCAGCAGCCAGGGGCGGGACCAGCCCCAGCATTTT
>.|.|TRBV6-2/TRBV6-3|TRBJ2-5
CASSYSTGGRETQYF
TGTGCCAGCAGTTACTCGACGGGGGGCCGGGAGACCCAGTACTTC
>TRBD2|.|TRBV9|TRBJ2-7
CASSVALAGGEQYF
TGTGCCAGCAGCGTAGCCCTAGCGGGAGGTGAGCAGTACTTC
>TRBD2|.|TRBV3-1/TRBV3-2|TRBJ2-7
CASSQVAGGFSEQYF
TGTGCCAGCAGCCAGGTAGCGGGGGGGTTTAGCGAGCAGTACTTC
>TRBD2|.|TRBV4-1|TRBJ2-1
CASSHALSGTYNEQFF
TGCGCCAGCAGCCATGCCCTTAGCGGGACTTACAATGAGCAGTTCTTC
>TRBD1|.|TRBV24-1|TRBJ1-5
CATSDRPRTGTNQPQHF
TGTGCCACCAGTGATCGACCTCGGACAGGGACCAATCAGCCCCAGCATTTT
>.|.|TRBV5-1|TRBJ2-1
CASSLRDTEQFF
TGCGCCAGCAGCTTGCGAGACACTGAGCAGTTCTTC
>TRBD1|.|TRBV2|TRBJ2-2
CASSDPYRGLTGELFF
TGTGCCAGCAGTGACCCTTACAGGGGTTTGACCGGGGAGCTGTTTTTT
>TRBD1|.|TRBV28|TRBJ1-5
CASTQRGARGSRQPQHF
TGTGCCAGCACCCAGCGTGGCGCCAGGGGGTCTCGTCAGCCCCAGCATTTT
>.|.|TRBV6-1|TRBJ1-1
CASSEAQGWRTEAFF
TGTGCCAGCAGTGAAGCCCAGGGGTGGCGCACTGAAGCTTTCTTT
>.|.|TRBV29-1|TRBJ2-1
CSVQAGGLVEQFF
TGCAGCGTTCAAGCCGGGGGGCTCGTTGAGCAGTTCTTC
>.|.|TRBV9|TRBJ2-5
CASSPGGWSIGTQYF
TGTGCCAGCAGCCCTGGGGGGTGGTCTATAGGGACCCAGTACTTC
>.|.|TRBV28|TRBJ2-5
CASSPLTNPFRETQYF
TGTGCCAGCAGTCCCTTGACAAACCCCTTCCGAGAGACCCAGTACTTC
>.|.|TRBV18|TRBJ2-7
CASSQNRPELFYEQYF
TGTGCCAGCTCACAAAACAGACCAGAGCTTTTTTACGAGCAGTACTTC
>TRBD1|.|TRBV11-2|TRBJ1-1
CASSTGQGMNTEAFF
TGTGCCAGCAGCACGGGACAGGGAATGAACACTGAAGCTTTCTTT
>TRBD1|.|TRBV11-2|TRBJ2-1
CASSSLQGAANEQFF
TGTGCCAGCAGCTCCCTACAGGGGGCGGCAAATGAGCAGTTCTTC
>TRBD2|.|TRBV18|TRBJ2-3
CASSPPGLAGGYTDTQYF
TGTGCCAGCTCACCACCGGGACTAGCGGGGGGCTACACAGATACGCAGTATTTT
>TRBD1|few|TRBV18|TRBJ2-7
CASSLDRSYEQYF
TGTGCCAGCTCCCTGGACAGGAGCTACGAGCAGTACTTC
>.|.|TRBV7-9|TRBJ1-6
CATGPDSMFLHF
TGTGCCACTGGCCCCGACAGTATGTTCCTCCACTTT
>TRBD1|few|TRBV11-2|TRBJ2-2
CASSSRDSGTRELFF
TGTGCCAGCAGCTCCCGGGACAGCGGAACCCGGGAGCTGTTTTTT
>.|.|TRBV2|TRBJ2-3
CASSEWAVGTDTQYF
TGTGCCAGCAGTGAATGGGCAGTGGGCACAGATACGCAGTATTTT
>.|.|TRBV4-1|TRBJ1-3
CASSQLGPGSRNTIYF
TGCGCCAGCAGCCAACTGGGCCCTGGGTCGAGAAACACCATATATTTT
>TRBD2|few|TRBV5-8|TRBJ2-1
CASSLGLAGYNEQFF
TGTGCCAGCAGCTTAGGACTAGCGGGATACAATGAGCAGTTCTTC
>.|.|TRBV7-6|TRBJ2-3
CASSFRDTRTNTDTQYF
TGTGCCAGCAGCTTCCGGGACACCCGTACAAACACAGATACGCAGTATTTT
>TRBD2|.|TRBV6-6|TRBJ2-1
CASSARGSYNEQFF
TGTGCCAGCAGTGCGCGGGGGTCCTACAATGAGCAGTTCTTC
>.|.|TRBV20-1|TRBJ2-7
CSATAGNEQYF
TGCAGTGCTACGGCAGGGAACGAGCAGTACTTC
>.|.|TRBV7-9|TRBJ1-4
CASSRIAGRQNEKLFF
TGTGCCAGCAGCAGAATTGCGGGACGGCAAAATGAAAAACTGTTTTTT
>TRBD1|once|TRBV5-6|TRBJ1-5
CASSLGGTGAQGPQHF
TGTGCCAGCAGCTTGGGTGGGACAGGGGCTCAAGGGCCCCAGCATTTT
>.|.|TRBV15|TRBJ2-5
CATSRDRGFGLETQYF
TGTGCCACCAGCAGAGATCGCGGATTCGGCCTGGAGACCCAGTACTTC